The clone carrying this T cell receptor (beta chain) was observed a handful of times. Its specificity is not known. Primed by a sample-barcoded 5' primer and a J-beta primer mix, a second PCR proceeded for 7 to 11 cycles. TCRdb ran MiXCR on the 5' RACE reads and lists one entry per CDR3 protein. The repertoire holds fewer than 2 million distinct CDR3 sequences, roughly two fifths seen once, with roughly 23% in the top ten. This sample is drawn from a study of blood T cells in healthy people across ages. Study conclusions and caveats: Roughly linearly, TCR beta diversity per million T cells fell as age increased.

This TCR derives from a human donor in good health. The sample taken for sequencing was blood.

DNA of the CDR3: TGTGCCAGCCGGACTAGCGGGGGGGCGAGGGAGCAGTTCTTC. It specifies CASRTSGGAREQFF. The V gene is TRBV12-3 or TRBV12-4, the J gene TRBJ2-1; 15 bases match TRBD2. Losses at the gene ends were 8 bases for V and 10 bases for J; bases not matched to a gene: 6. The CDR3 consists of 14 residues.